This T cell receptor beta chain was identified during a study of blood T cell repertoires in COVID-19. CDR1 is KGHSH and CDR2 is LQKENI in the germline V gene. CDR3 length: 16 amino acids. The germline V and J ends were trimmed by 3 bases and 8 bases, with 19 bases remaining between them. Under the authors' procedure: Nucleated cell number was recorded as an estimate derived from reference gene primer amplification. TCRdb keeps only in-frame clones here, not all; method: immunoSEQ multiplex PCR. The V and J calls and clone size are taken from that table; D and trimming were inferred from the DNA. The sample yields under 50,000 clones, 65% to 90% seen once.

This sequence originates from a man aged 40-50 years with acute or convalescent COVID-19. J is TRBJ1-4 and V is TRBV18, with a tentative D call TRBD1 (6 bases). The sample comprised peripheral blood. CDR3 in DNA: TGTGCCAGCTCACCTTCTGGGGGGGCGCGGCGGGAAAAACTGTTTTTT. Translation gives CASSPSGGARREKLFF.